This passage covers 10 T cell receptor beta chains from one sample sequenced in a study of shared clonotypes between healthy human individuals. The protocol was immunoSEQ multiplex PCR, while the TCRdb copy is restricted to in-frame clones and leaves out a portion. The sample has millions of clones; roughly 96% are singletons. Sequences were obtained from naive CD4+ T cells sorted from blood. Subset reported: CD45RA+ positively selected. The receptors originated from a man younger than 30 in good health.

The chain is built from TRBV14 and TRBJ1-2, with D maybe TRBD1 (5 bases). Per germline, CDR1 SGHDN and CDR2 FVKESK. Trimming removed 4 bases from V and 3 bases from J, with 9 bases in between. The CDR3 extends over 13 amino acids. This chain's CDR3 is CASSPQGYYGYTF. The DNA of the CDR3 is TGTGCCAGCAGCCCCCAGGGATACTATGGCTACACCTTC.

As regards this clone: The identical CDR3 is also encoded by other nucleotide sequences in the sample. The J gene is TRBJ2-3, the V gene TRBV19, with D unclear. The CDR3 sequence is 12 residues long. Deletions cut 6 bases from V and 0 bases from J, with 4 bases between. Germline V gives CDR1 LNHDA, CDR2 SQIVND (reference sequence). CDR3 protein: CASSGSTDTQYF. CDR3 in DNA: TGTGCCAGTAGCGGGAGCACAGATACGCAGTATTTT.

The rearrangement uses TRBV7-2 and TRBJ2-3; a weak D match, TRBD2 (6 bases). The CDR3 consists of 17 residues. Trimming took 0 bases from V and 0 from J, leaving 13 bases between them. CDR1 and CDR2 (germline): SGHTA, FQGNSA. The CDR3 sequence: CASSLAGSGLSTDTQYF. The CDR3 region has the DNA TGTGCCAGCAGCTTAGCGGGCAGCGGGCTAAGCACAGATACGCAGTATTTT.

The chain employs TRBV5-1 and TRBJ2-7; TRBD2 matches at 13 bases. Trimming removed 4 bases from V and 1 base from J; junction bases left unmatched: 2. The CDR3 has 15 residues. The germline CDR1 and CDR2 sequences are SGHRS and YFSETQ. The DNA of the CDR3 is TGCGCCAGCAGCGCGGGACTAGCGGGGTCCTACGAGCAGTACTTC. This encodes CASSAGLAGSYEQYF.

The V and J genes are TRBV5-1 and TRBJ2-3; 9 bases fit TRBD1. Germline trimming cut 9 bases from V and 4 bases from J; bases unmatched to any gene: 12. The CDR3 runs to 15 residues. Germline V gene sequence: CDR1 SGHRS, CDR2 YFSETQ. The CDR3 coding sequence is TGCGCCACCAATTACGGGGACAGGGAATCAGATACGCAGTATTTT. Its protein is CATNYGDRESDTQYF.

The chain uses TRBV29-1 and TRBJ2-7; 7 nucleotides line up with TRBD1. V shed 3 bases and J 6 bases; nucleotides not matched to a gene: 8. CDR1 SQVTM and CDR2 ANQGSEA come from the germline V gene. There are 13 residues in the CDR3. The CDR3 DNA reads TGCAGCGTTGATCCAGGGGGAAATGGCGAGCAGTACTTC. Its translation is CSVDPGGNGEQYF.

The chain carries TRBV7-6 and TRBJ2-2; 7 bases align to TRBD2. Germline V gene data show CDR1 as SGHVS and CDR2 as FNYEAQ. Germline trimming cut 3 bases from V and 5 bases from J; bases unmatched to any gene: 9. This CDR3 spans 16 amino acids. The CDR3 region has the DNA TGTGCCAGCAGCTTTGCCGGGAGGATATCAACCGGGGAGCTGTTTTTT. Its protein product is CASSFAGRISTGELFF.

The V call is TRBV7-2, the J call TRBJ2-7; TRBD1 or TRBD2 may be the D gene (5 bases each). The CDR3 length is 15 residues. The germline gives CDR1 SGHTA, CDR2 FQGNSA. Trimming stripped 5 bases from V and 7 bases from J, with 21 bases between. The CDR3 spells CASSQSIQGVGEQYF. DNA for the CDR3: TGTGCCAGCAGCCAATCCATTCAGGGAGTGGGGGAGCAGTACTTC. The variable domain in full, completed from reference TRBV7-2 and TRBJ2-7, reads GAGVSQSPSNKVTEKGKDVELRCDPISGHTALYWYRQSLGQGLEFLIYFQGNSAPDKSGLPSDRFSAERTGGSVSTLTIQRTQQEDSAVYLCASSQSIQGVGEQYFGPGTRLTVT.

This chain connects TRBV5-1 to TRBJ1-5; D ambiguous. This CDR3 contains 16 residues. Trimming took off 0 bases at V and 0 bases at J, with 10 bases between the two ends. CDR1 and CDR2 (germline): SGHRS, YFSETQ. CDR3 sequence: CASSLVPGYSNQPQHF. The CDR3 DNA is TGCGCCAGCAGCTTGGTTCCGGGATATAGCAATCAGCCCCAGCATTTT.

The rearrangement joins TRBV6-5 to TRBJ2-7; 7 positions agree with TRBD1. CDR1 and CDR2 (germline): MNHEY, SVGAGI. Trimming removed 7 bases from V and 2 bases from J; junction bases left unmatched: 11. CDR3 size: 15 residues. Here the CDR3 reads CASKGTGERAYEQYF. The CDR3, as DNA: TGTGCCAGCAAGGGAACAGGGGAAAGGGCCTACGAGCAGTACTTC.